This TCR beta chain was observed in a study of identical twins. In TCRdb, the 5' RACE reads were re-called with MiXCR into one record per CDR3 protein. The sample lists 500,000 or so distinct CDR3 sequences, less than 25% occurring once. This CDR3 comprises 11 residues. CDR1 LGHDT and CDR2 YNNKEL come from the germline V gene (reference sequence). Trimming removed 8 bases at V and 3 bases at J, with 7 bases between. There are a few counts of this clonotype. This sample was also put to use in a study of T cells expressing NK-cell markers.

The TCR comes from a woman under 30 in good health. The chain joins TRBV3-1 to TRBJ1-1; D not resolved. Sequencing used CD4+ T cells sorted from blood. The chain's CDR3 is CASSYDTEAFF. CDR3 sequence (DNA): TGTGCCAGCTCTTATGACACTGAAGCTTTCTTT.